This T cell receptor beta chain was recovered during a study of cytomegalovirus exposure and HLA in healthy donors. Findings and caveats of the study: When analyzed later, a missense DCLRE1C variant was found to be linked to TCR beta V- and J-gene trimming.

60 Vbeta and 13 Jbeta primers were used in PCR. Sequencing was performed with immunoSEQ multiplex PCR; in TCRdb, only in-frame clones are kept and a portion is missing. The data contain some 120,000 clones, 9% to 10% of them seen just once; the ten biggest clones take up approximately 3%. There are a few counts of this clone. Its antigen is still unknown. With 1 base removed from V and 14 bases from J, the gap between germline ends came to 20 bases. CDR1 and CDR2 (germline): SGHRS, YFSETQ. CDR3 length: 14 residues. Source material: PBMCs. The chain combines TRBV5-1 with TRBJ2-3; tentatively, D is TRBD2 (7 bases). This receptor was identified in a man aged 25 to 40 in good health and CMV-seronegative. The CDR3, as DNA: TGCGCCAGCAGCTTGTCCCCCGGCGGGGGCCCCTCGTATTTT. This gives the protein CASSLSPGGGPSYF.